One sample yielded the 8 T cell receptor beta chains listed below, sequenced in a study of T cell repertoires in cytomegalovirus infection (dated by TCRdb to the late 2010s). Reading the label with the study, this specimen's treatment or condition is: in vitro stimulation with specific CMV peptide epitopes to enrich CMV-specific T cells. Sequencing took place on an Illumina HiSeq 1500. TCRdb handled the public reads itself, with Q25 trimming in fastp and clone calling in MiXCR, and kept productive beta chains. All rows with the same CDR3 protein become a single entry with the most common DNA and genes. The sample yields about half a million distinct CDR3 sequences; 30% to 40% were counted once. The top ten constitute roughly a sixth of the sample. Antigens for these TCRs are unknown. The sequencing here drew on cultured PBMCs, taken from culture after CMV antigen stimulation. Receptors were obtained from a human donor in good health (CMV status not recorded). Some clones in this sample may be carry-over from other donors' samples.

V is TRBV12-3 or TRBV12-4 and J is TRBJ1-3; D is uncertain. V dropped 2 bases and J dropped 3 bases, with 8 bases sitting between them. CDR3 size: 14 residues. The chain's CDR3 is CASSLSAGGNTIYF. The CDR3 DNA is TGTGCCAGCAGTTTATCGGCAGGTGGAAACACCATATATTTT.

V gene TRBV2 combines with J gene TRBJ2-7, with 10 bases that match TRBD2. This CDR3 contains 15 residues. V trimming: 7 bases; J trimming: 4 bases; junction bases outside the gene matches: 10. From germline, CDR1 is SNHLY and CDR2 FYNNEI. The CDR3 nucleotides are TGTGCCAGCACTCCAGAGGCTAGCGGGAGTTACGAGCAGTACTTC. It translates to CASTPEASGSYEQYF.

In its sample, this clonotype was seen a few times. This chain connects TRBV9 to TRBJ2-3; 9 bases match TRBD2. Trimming took 0 bases from V and 2 from J; bases not matched to a gene: 4. CDR3 size: 16 residues. The germline gives CDR1 SGDLS, CDR2 YYNGEE. The CDR3 spells CASSVGLAGYTDTQYF. Written as DNA, the CDR3 is TGTGCCAGCAGCGTAGGGCTAGCGGGATACACAGATACGCAGTATTTT. The full variable domain, in which reference TRBV9 and TRBJ2-3 provide the parts outside the CDR3, is DSGVTQTPKHLITATGQRVTLRCSPRSGDLSVYWYQQSLDQGLQFLIQYYNGEERAKGNILERFSAQQFPDLHSELNLSSLELGDSALYFCASSVGLAGYTDTQYFGPGTRLTVL.

CDR3: CASSAGTEAFF. In DNA, the CDR3 is TGTGCCAGCAGTGCCGGGACAGAAGCTTTCTTT. The rearrangement joins TRBV6-1 to TRBJ1-1, with a weak D call TRBD1 (6 bases). Germline CDR1 is MNHNS and CDR2 is SASEGT. The CDR3 covers 11 residues. V gave up 4 bases and J gave up 8 bases, with 8 bases separating them.

This clonotype came up many times. This chain links TRBV6-2 or TRBV6-3 with TRBJ2-5, with D possibly matching TRBD2 (7 bases). Trimming removed 2 bases at V and 4 bases at J, with 26 bases between. Germline assignment: CDR1 MNHEY and CDR2 SVGEGT. The CDR3 totals 19 residues. The CDR3 bases are TGTGCCAGCAGTTACCCAGCGGTTATTACCGGGGGGCTCAGAGAGACCCAGTACTTC. It specifies CASSYPAVITGGLRETQYF.

V and J are TRBV11-1 and TRBJ2-7; D is possibly TRBD1 (6 bases). V lost 6 bases, J lost 2 bases, and 17 bases lay in between. Germline values: CDR1 SGHAT, CDR2 FQDESV (reference sequence). The CDR3 is 15 residues long. The CDR3 spells CASSSPGTLAYEQYF. CDR3 nucleotides: TGTGCCAGCAGTTCTCCCGGGACACTCGCCTACGAGCAGTACTTC.

This clonotype turned up a few times. The J gene is TRBJ2-1, the V gene TRBV6-1; 8 nucleotides line up with TRBD2. The CDR3 totals 16 residues. Trimming at V came to 1 base and at J to 4 bases, leaving 6 bases not matched to a gene. Per germline, CDR1 MNHNS and CDR2 SASEGT. The DNA for the CDR3 is TGTGCCAGCAGTGAAGAGTCTAGCGGGTTTTACAATGAGCAGTTCTTC. Translating gives CASSEESSGFYNEQFF.

A single count supports this clonotype. The rearrangement links TRBV10-3 to TRBJ2-5; maybe TRBD2 (5 bases). Trimming pared 2 bases from V and 7 bases from J, leaving 11 bases between. Germline assignment: CDR1 ENHRY and CDR2 SYGVKD. CDR3 length: 13 residues. As DNA, the CDR3 is TGTGCCATCAGTGAGGCCGGGGAGATGACCCAGTACTTC. Translated: CAISEAGEMTQYF.